This TCR beta chain was identified in a study of cytomegalovirus exposure and HLA in healthy donors. Study-level information: The same platform was used for the approximately 110 validation repertoires and the 650 to 800 first-cohort repertoires, a later analysis reported. Overall study results and limits: Researchers reported that three CMV-associated chains were confirmed in vitro as CMV antigen-specific.

Profiled with immunoSEQ multiplex PCR; TCRdb holds only in-frame clones, not every one. The sample records more than 300,000 clones, about nine tenths being singletons. Germline V CDR1 and CDR2: SGHTA, FQGNSA. The CDR3 totals 16 residues. Trimming removed 0 bases from V and 4 bases from J; junction bases left unmatched: 6. Turning to this clone: Its antigen is undetermined.

V and J are TRBV7-2 and TRBJ2-1; 7 bases align to TRBD2. The specimen was PBMCs. The TCR sequence derives from a woman under 30 in good health and CMV-seronegative. The CDR3: CASSLARSSGYNEQFF. The CDR3 bases are TGTGCCAGCAGCTTAGCGAGGTCTAGCGGATACAATGAGCAGTTCTTC.